The clone carrying this T cell receptor (beta chain) was detected only a few times. The entry originates in a study of patients and donors after allogeneic stem cell transplantation. TCRdb recomputed calls from the RT-PCR reads with MiXCR, one row per CDR3 protein. The sample records roughly 140,000 distinct CDR3 sequences, about a third being singletons. The CDR3 has 13 amino acids. Trimming pared 7 bases from V and 2 bases from J, leaving 8 bases between. Germline loops: CDR1 SNHLY, CDR2 FYNNEI. Material for sequencing was blood, either unsorted or a sorted T cell fraction (not recorded which). This TCR came from a human donor who was either an allogeneic HSCT recipient or a stem cell or donor lymphocyte infusion donor (not recorded which). It is not recorded whose cells these are; they may come from a transplant donor. This chain connects TRBV2 to TRBJ1-4, with D hard to call. The CDR3, as DNA: TGTGCCAGCACGGTCCGGACTAATGAAAAACTGTTTTTT. This translates into CASTVRTNEKLFF.